The 4 T cell receptor beta chains given below trace back to one sample, sequenced in a study of cytomegalovirus exposure and HLA in healthy donors (dated by TCRdb to about 2017). The library was made by the immunoSEQ multiplex PCR assay. In TCRdb, the immuneACCESS table is reduced to in-frame sequences with V and J assigned. These tables do not hold every clone; where another copy was compared, an unresolved V gene accounts for under half, and the others remain unexplained. The sample has under 150,000 clones on record, roughly 90% of them singletons. About 0.64% of the sample lies in the top ten. Input material: PBMCs. The receptors originated from a man aged 18 to 30 in good health and CMV-seronegative.

The chain has TRBV9 and TRBJ2-2, with 12 bases aligning to TRBD2. The CDR3 is made up of 17 amino acids. CDR1 is SGDLS and CDR2 is YYNGEE in the germline V gene. V lost 0 bases to trimming and J lost 5 bases; unmatched junction nucleotides: 5. This CDR3 reads CASSVALAGGWTGELFF. CDR3 sequence (DNA): TGTGCCAGCAGCGTAGCACTAGCGGGAGGATGGACCGGGGAGCTGTTTTTT.

This chain uses TRBV5-1 with TRBJ2-3; 10 bases map to TRBD2. Germline loops: CDR1 SGHRS, CDR2 YFSETQ. V lost 4 bases to trimming and J lost 1 base; unmatched junction nucleotides: 3. This CDR3 has 15 residues. CDR3 loop: CASSNGLAGTDTQYF. In DNA form, the CDR3 reads TGCGCCAGCAGCAACGGACTAGCGGGCACAGATACGCAGTATTTT.

The CDR3 protein is CASSLWGDGNQPQHF. The CDR3 DNA reads TGTGCCAGCAGCTTATGGGGCGACGGCAATCAGCCCCAGCATTTT. V usage is TRBV13 and J usage is TRBJ1-5; D may be TRBD1 (5 bases). The CDR3 totals 15 residues. Trimming stripped 2 bases from V and 2 bases from J, with 10 bases between. Germline loops: CDR1 PRHDT, CDR2 FYEKMQ (reference sequence).

This chain uses TRBV19 with TRBJ2-3; no clear D. The CDR3 covers 13 residues. CDR1 and CDR2 (germline): LNHDA, SQIVND (reference sequence). V was pared by 6 bases and J by 4 bases, with 11 bases between. This chain's CDR3 is CASSKERPDTQYF. CDR3 bases: TGTGCCAGTAGCAAGGAGCGCCCAGATACGCAGTATTTT.